One and the same sample provided the 27 T cell receptor beta chains below, sequenced in a study of blood T cell repertoires in COVID-19. Profiling relied on immunoSEQ multiplex PCR, and the TCRdb table lists in-frame clones only, not all of them. The repertoire includes approximately 240,000 clones, nearly 85% of them detected once, and more than 5.5% sits in the top ten. The specimen sequenced was peripheral blood. Receptors were obtained from a human donor in a cohort sampled during active COVID-19.

This chain joins TRBV7-9 and TRBJ2-1, with D unclear. Trimming cost V 1 base and J 0 bases, with 7 bases left between them. In germline, CDR1 is SEHNR, CDR2 FQNEAQ (reference sequence). CDR3 size: 15 residues. CDR3 nucleotide sequence: TGTGCCAGCAGCTTAGGTTACAGCTCCTACAATGAGCAGTTCTTC. Amino acids: CASSLGYSSYNEQFF.

This chain links TRBV24-1 with TRBJ2-1; D remains unclear. Germline loops: CDR1 KGHDR, CDR2 SFDVKD. Trimming took off 6 bases at V and 5 bases at J, with 10 bases between the two ends. The CDR3 spans 13 residues. CDR3: CATSPGAHNEQFF. CDR3 in DNA: TGTGCCACCAGTCCTGGAGCACACAATGAGCAGTTCTTC.

The chain couples TRBV5-1 to TRBJ1-6; 7 nucleotides align to TRBD1. CDR1 SGHRS and CDR2 YFSETQ come from the germline V gene. This CDR3 contains 15 residues. Trimming removed 2 bases from V and 7 bases from J; junction bases left unmatched: 6. The CDR3 is CASSFLRDRNSPLHF. For the CDR3, the DNA is TGCGCCAGCAGCTTCCTCCGGGACAGAAATTCACCCCTCCACTTT. Using reference TRBV5-1 and TRBJ1-6 for the parts outside the CDR3, the full variable domain is KAGVTQTPRYLIKTRGQQVTLSCSPISGHRSVSWYQQTPGQGLQFLFEYFSETQRNKGNFPGRFSGRQFSNSRSEMNVSTLELGDSALYLCASSFLRDRNSPLHFGNGTRLTVT.

This chain uses TRBV27 with TRBJ1-5, with a tentative D call TRBD1 (5 bases). The germline gives CDR1 MNHEY, CDR2 SMNVEV (reference sequence). The CDR3 spans 15 residues. V dropped 6 bases and J dropped 5 bases, with 17 bases sitting between them. The CDR3 sequence is CASSPDGHPYQPQHF. The CDR3 coding sequence is TGTGCCAGCAGCCCTGACGGACACCCTTATCAGCCCCAGCATTTT.

The CDR3: CASSPGSSGANVLTF. In nucleotides, the CDR3 is TGTGCCAGCTCACCAGGGAGCTCTGGGGCCAACGTCCTGACTTTC. The chain combines TRBV18 with TRBJ2-6; a weak D match, TRBD2 (5 bases). Germline-derived CDR1 and CDR2 are KGHSH and LQKENI. The V gene lost 2 bases and the J gene lost 0 bases, with 5 bases spanning the gap. The CDR3 consists of 15 residues.

V gene TRBV2 combines with J gene TRBJ1-6; 8 nucleotides agree with TRBD1. The length of the CDR3 is 15 residues. The trim removed 4 bases at V and 10 bases at J, leaving 9 bases unmatched. CDR1 and CDR2 (germline): SNHLY, FYNNEI. The CDR3 DNA is TGTGCCAGCAGTGTTCAGGGGGCGCCAAGCTCACCCCTCCACTTT. Its protein is CASSVQGAPSSPLHF.

This chain connects TRBV3-1 (or the pseudogene TRBV3-2) to TRBJ1-2, with D tentatively TRBD1 (6 bases). The germline CDR1 and CDR2 sequences are LGHDT and YNNKEL (reference sequence). This CDR3 region has 15 residues. V lost 0 bases and J 4 bases, leaving 12 bases between the germline ends. The CDR3 DNA follows: TGTGCCAGCAGCCAAGATTTGGCCAGGGGCTATGGCTACACCTTC. Its protein product is CASSQDLARGYGYTF.

The chain is built from TRBV5-6 and TRBJ1-1; D unresolved. The CDR3 is 14 residues long. Between the trimmed V and J ends, which lost 4 bases and 4 bases, there was a span of 14 bases. CDR1 SGHDT and CDR2 YYEEEE come from the germline V gene. The CDR3 sequence is CASSTWAARTEAFF. Written as DNA, the CDR3 is TGTGCCAGCAGCACGTGGGCCGCGCGCACTGAAGCTTTCTTT.

The V and J genes are TRBV9 and TRBJ2-3; weak D call: TRBD2 (6 bases). V was pared by 1 base and J by 5 bases, with 8 bases between. Germline V CDR1 and CDR2: SGDLS, YYNGEE. The CDR3 contains 13 residues. The CDR3 nucleotides are TGTGCCAGCAGCGTACTTAGCGGAGATACGCAGTATTTT. It is translated as CASSVLSGDTQYF.

This sequence joins TRBV19 and TRBJ1-5; 8 nucleotides line up with TRBD1. Unmatched junction bases numbered 6, after V lost 1 base and J lost 7 bases. Germline CDR1 LNHDA, CDR2 SQIVND (reference sequence). This CDR3 contains 15 residues. The CDR3 region is CASSIVTGDRQPQHF. The CDR3 coding sequence is TGTGCCAGTAGTATAGTGACAGGGGATCGACAGCCCCAGCATTTT.

This chain links TRBV5-6 with TRBJ2-7; D ambiguous. Germline assignment: CDR1 SGHDT and CDR2 YYEEEE. This CDR3 comprises 12 residues. V shed 4 bases and J shed 6 bases, with 11 bases lying between them. CDR3 DNA: TGTGCCAGCAGCCACGGCCCGGGCGAGCAGTACTTC. This codes for CASSHGPGEQYF.

This clone was recorded only once. The chain's CDR3 is CASSPRDRENEQFF. CDR3 coding DNA: TGTGCCAGCAGCCCGAGGGACAGGGAAAATGAGCAGTTCTTC. This chain connects TRBV7-9 to TRBJ2-1, with 9 bases identical to TRBD1. Germline V gene lookup returns CDR1 SEHNR and CDR2 FQNEAQ (reference sequence). The V gene end was trimmed by 5 bases and the J gene end by 7 bases; junction bases not matched to a gene: 6. The length of the CDR3 is 14 residues.

The table lists this clone with a few counts. The rearrangement uses TRBV4-2 and TRBJ1-2; tentatively, D is TRBD1 (6 bases). Germline assignment: CDR1 LGHNA and CDR2 YNFKEQ. V lost 3 bases and J 4 bases, leaving 18 bases between the germline ends. This CDR3 has 16 amino acids. Here the CDR3 reads CASSQDSNSRGYGYTF. The DNA for the CDR3 is TGTGCCAGCAGCCAGGACAGTAACTCAAGGGGCTATGGCTACACCTTC.

To note about this clone: An end of the junction does not agree with germline; a read error may underlie this. V usage is TRBV6-5 and J usage is TRBJ1-1, with no clear D. CDR1 and CDR2 (germline): MNHEY, SVGAGI. This CDR3 has 13 amino acids. The CDR3 DNA is TGTGCCAGCACTTACGAGGTCGTCACTGAAGCTTTCTTT. Translating it yields CASTYEVVTEAFF.

This chain joins TRBV19 and TRBJ2-3, with 7 bases fitting TRBD2. The CDR3 loop spans 14 amino acids. CDR1 is LNHDA and CDR2 is SQIVND in the germline V gene (reference sequence). J lost 5 bases, V lost 5 bases, and 7 bases had no gene match. DNA of the CDR3: TGTGCCAGTAGTCCGGGACTAATGGTAGATACGCAGTATTTT. Translation: CASSPGLMVDTQYF.

This chain joins TRBV19 and TRBJ2-1; TRBD2 matches at 13 bases. The CDR3 sequence is 15 residues long. Germline CDR1 and CDR2: LNHDA and SQIVND (reference sequence). Unmatched junction bases numbered 5, after V lost 5 bases and J lost 7 bases. CDR3 in DNA: TGTGCCAGTAGTTCGGGACTAGCGGGGAAAAATGAGCAGTTCTTC. Translation gives CASSSGLAGKNEQFF.

This chain connects TRBV10-3 to TRBJ1-4; 7 nucleotides match TRBD1. Trimming removed 6 bases from V and 11 bases from J; junction bases left unmatched: 6. Germline assignment: CDR1 ENHRY and CDR2 SYGVKD. This CDR3 is built from 12 residues. CDR3 in amino acids: CAISGTADKLFF. The CDR3 region has the DNA TGTGCCATCAGCGGGACAGCCGACAAACTGTTTTTT.

This chain joins TRBV28 and TRBJ1-5; D gene unclear. V lost 4 bases, J lost 7 bases, and 17 bases lay in between. The germline V gene has CDR1 MDHEN and CDR2 SYDVKM. This CDR3 comprises 15 residues. The CDR3 spells CASSSPGTLKQPQHF. In nucleotides, the CDR3 is TGTGCCAGCAGTTCCCCGGGAACCCTTAAACAGCCCCAGCATTTT.

CDR3 sequence: CASSYRDGTEAFF. The CDR3 DNA reads TGTGCCTCCTCGTACAGGGATGGCACTGAAGCTTTCTTT. The rearrangement links TRBV19 to TRBJ1-1, with TRBD1 as a possible D gene (6 bases). V lost 11 bases to trimming and J lost 4 bases, with 17 bases between them. Germline CDR1 is LNHDA and CDR2 is SQIVND (reference sequence). This CDR3 is built from 13 residues.

This chain connects TRBV5-1 to TRBJ1-1, with 9 bases that match TRBD1. CDR1 and CDR2 (germline): SGHRS, YFSETQ. The CDR3 runs to 17 residues. Trimming removed 0 bases from V and 1 base from J; junction bases left unmatched: 7. The CDR3: CASSLGLMGQGNTEAFF. The CDR3 DNA reads as TGCGCCAGCAGCTTGGGGTTAATGGGACAGGGGAACACTGAAGCTTTCTTT.

The chain employs TRBV27 and TRBJ2-3, with D uncertain. V lost 5 bases to trimming and J lost 1 base, with 10 bases between them. The CDR3 has 14 amino acids. CDR1 and CDR2 from the germline V gene are MNHEY and SMNVEV (reference sequence). For the CDR3, the DNA is TGTGCCAGCAGTCCCCTGGCCGGCACAGATACGCAGTATTTT. Translating it yields CASSPLAGTDTQYF.

The V call is TRBV6-1, the J call TRBJ2-1, with D maybe TRBD2 (6 bases). Trimming removed 1 base at V and 8 bases at J, with 6 bases between. CDR3 length: 12 residues. CDR1 and CDR2 (germline): MNHNS, SASEGT. The CDR3 DNA is TGTGCCAGCAGTGAAGGCGGGGATGAGCAGTTCTTC. Its translation is CASSEGGDEQFF.

The rearrangement links TRBV6-5 to TRBJ2-3, with 8 nucleotides matching TRBD2. Germline values: CDR1 MNHEY, CDR2 SVGAGI. The CDR3 sequence is 15 residues long. V lost 2 bases, J lost 2 bases, and 3 bases stayed unmatched. As DNA, the CDR3 is TGTGCCAGCAGTTACGACGGGGGGGCCACAGATACGCAGTATTTT. This gives the protein CASSYDGGATDTQYF.

This chain joins TRBV10-1 and TRBJ1-1; D gene ambiguous. The germline V and J ends were trimmed by 2 bases and 5 bases, with 9 bases remaining between them. Looked up from germline, CDR1 is WNHNN and CDR2 is SYGVQD (reference sequence). CDR3 length equals 13 residues. The CDR3, as DNA: TGCGCCAGCAGTGAGCGGGGTATAACTGAAGCTTTCTTT. Amino acids: CASSERGITEAFF.

In its sample, this clone was seen once. V is TRBV5-6 and J is TRBJ1-4; 8 bases map to TRBD1. CDR1 and CDR2 from the germline V gene are SGHDT and YYEEEE. With 1 base clipped from V and 4 bases from J, the junction kept 9 bases outside the gene matches. The CDR3 sequence is 17 residues long. CDR3 residues: CASSLNSRGLDNEKLFF. The CDR3 coding sequence is TGTGCCAGCAGCTTGAACTCCAGGGGGCTCGATAATGAAAAACTGTTTTTT.

The chain carries TRBV6-4 and TRBJ2-1; 8 bases are shared with TRBD2. Germline V lookup: CDR1 MRHNA, CDR2 SNTAGT. J lost 4 bases, V lost 3 bases, and 11 bases had no gene match. CDR3 length: 17 amino acids. The CDR3 coding sequence is TGTGCCAGCAGTGAAAAGGGTGTCAGCGGGAGTTACAATGAGCAGTTCTTC. It translates to CASSEKGVSGSYNEQFF.

The chain links TRBV6-2 or TRBV6-3 to TRBJ2-1; tentatively, D is TRBD2 (6 bases). The germline CDR1 and CDR2 sequences are MNHEY and SVGEGT. The CDR3 has 14 amino acids. V lost 2 bases to trimming and J lost 2 bases, with 7 bases between them. CDR3 coding DNA: TGTGCCAGCAGTTACGGGGGGACCTACAATGAGCAGTTCTTC. This codes for CASSYGGTYNEQFF.